The clone carrying this TCR gamma chain is medium-sized by share. Other nucleotide sequences in the sample specify the same CDR3. Germline lookup yields CDR1 GITISATS and CDR2 ISYDGTV (reference sequence). The V segment lost 0 bases and the J segment 7 bases; nucleotides outside the gene matches: 6. CDR3 length equals 17 residues. TCRdb redid clone calling on the RT-PCR reads using CATT. In the table there are roughly 1,800 gamma-chain clones, under 3.5% of which are singletons. These data come from a study of gamma-delta T cells after stem cell transplantation. What was sequenced was gamma-delta T cells. This clonotype originated in a human donor. It is not recorded whose cells these are; they may come from a transplant donor. The chain is built from TRGV9 and TRGJP. CDR3: CALWEVQGELGKKIKVF. Written as DNA, the CDR3 is TGTGCCTTGTGGGAGGTGCAGGGGGAGTTGGGCAAAAAAATCAAGGTATTT.